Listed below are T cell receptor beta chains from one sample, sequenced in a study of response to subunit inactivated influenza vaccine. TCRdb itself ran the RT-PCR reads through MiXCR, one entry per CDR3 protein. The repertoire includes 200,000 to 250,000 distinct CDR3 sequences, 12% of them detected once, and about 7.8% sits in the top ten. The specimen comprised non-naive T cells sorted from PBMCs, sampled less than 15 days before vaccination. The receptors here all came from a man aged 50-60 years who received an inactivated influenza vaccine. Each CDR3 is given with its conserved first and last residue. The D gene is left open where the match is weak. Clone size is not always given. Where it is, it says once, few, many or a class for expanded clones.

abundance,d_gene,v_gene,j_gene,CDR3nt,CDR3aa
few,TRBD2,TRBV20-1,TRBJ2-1,TGCAGTGCTGTAACTAGCGGGGGGGCCCCTGAGCAGTTCTTC,CSAVTSGGAPEQFF
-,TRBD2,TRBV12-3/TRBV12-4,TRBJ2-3,TGTGCCAGCAGTCCGGGCGGGGGGCTCAGAGATACGCAGTATTTT,CASSPGGGLRDTQYF
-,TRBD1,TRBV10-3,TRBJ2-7,TGTGCCATCAGTGAGTCTGGACAGGGACCCTACGAGCAGTACTTC,CAISESGQGPYEQYF
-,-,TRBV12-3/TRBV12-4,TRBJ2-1,TGTGCCAGCAGCCGCGCGGGCAGGGAGCAGTTCTTC,CASSRAGREQFF
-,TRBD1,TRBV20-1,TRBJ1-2,TGCAGTGCTAGAGAAAGACAGGGTCGGGGCTACACCTTC,CSARERQGRGYTF
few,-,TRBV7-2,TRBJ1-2,TGTGCCACAGGAGGACGGTATGGCTACACCTTC,CATGGRYGYTF
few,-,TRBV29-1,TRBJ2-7,TGCAGCGTTGGGGGGGGCTCGGGTTACGAGCAGTACTTC,CSVGGGSGYEQYF
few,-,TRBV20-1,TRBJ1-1,TGCAGTGCTAGATTGTTGGTCACTGAAGCTTTCTTT,CSARLLVTEAFF
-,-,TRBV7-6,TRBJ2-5,TGTGCCAGCAGCTTTCCGTCGATGGGACAAGAGACCCAGTACTTC,CASSFPSMGQETQYF
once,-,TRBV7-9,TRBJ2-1,TGTGCCAGCAGCTTAACGGAGGTCTCCTACAATGAGCAGTTCTTC,CASSLTEVSYNEQFF